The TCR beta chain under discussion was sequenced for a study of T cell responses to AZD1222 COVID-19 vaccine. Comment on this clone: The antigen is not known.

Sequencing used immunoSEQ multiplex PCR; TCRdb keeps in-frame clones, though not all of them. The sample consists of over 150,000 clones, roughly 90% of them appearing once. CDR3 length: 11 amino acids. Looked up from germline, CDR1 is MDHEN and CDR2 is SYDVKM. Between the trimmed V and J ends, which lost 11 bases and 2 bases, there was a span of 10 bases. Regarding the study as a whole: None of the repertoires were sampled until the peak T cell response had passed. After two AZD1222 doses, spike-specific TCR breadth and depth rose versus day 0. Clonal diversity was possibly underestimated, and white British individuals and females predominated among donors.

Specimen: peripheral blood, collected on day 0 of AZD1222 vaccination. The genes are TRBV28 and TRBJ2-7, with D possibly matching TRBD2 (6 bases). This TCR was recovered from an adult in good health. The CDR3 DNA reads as TGTGCCCACGGGGGACCCTACGAGCAGTACTTC. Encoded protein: CAHGGPYEQYF.